These 18 T cell receptor beta chains came from one sample sequenced in a study of blood T cells in healthy people across ages. A sample-barcoded 5' primer and a J-beta primer mix were used in a second PCR of about 6 to 12 cycles. Via MiXCR, TCRdb re-called the 5' RACE reads, giving one row per CDR3 protein. The repertoire holds about 1.8 million distinct CDR3 sequences, with 40% to 55% as singletons. Sequencing was performed on blood. The source is a woman aged 40 to 50 in good health.

This clonotype was counted only a few times. The V call is TRBV20-1, the J call TRBJ2-5, with 9 bases identical to TRBD1. CDR1 is DFQATT and CDR2 is SNEGSKA in the germline V gene (reference sequence). The J segment lost 5 bases and the V segment lost 1 base, leaving 5 bases of the junction unmatched. The CDR3 runs 14 residues. In DNA form, the CDR3 reads TGCAGTGCTAGAGCACGGGACAGGGTGGAGACCCAGTACTTC. Encoded protein: CSARARDRVETQYF.

This clonotype was detected only a few times. This sequence joins TRBV25-1 and TRBJ1-2; a weak D match, TRBD1 (5 bases). Looked up from germline, CDR1 is MGHDK and CDR2 is SYGVNS. This CDR3 contains 14 residues. Trimming shortened V by 0 bases and J by 9 bases, and 14 bases separated the two germline ends. CDR3 DNA: TGTGCCAGCAGTGAATATGGGGACCTAGCAAGCTACACCTTC. Its protein product is CASSEYGDLASYTF.

The chain has TRBV29-1 and TRBJ2-1, with D maybe TRBD1 (5 bases). The CDR3 is 15 amino acids. CDR1 and CDR2 from the germline V gene are SQVTM and ANQGSEA. Trimming removed 6 bases at V and 1 base at J, with 16 bases between. The CDR3 DNA sequence: TGCAGCGTCTACCCAGGGATTCGGTCCTACAATGAGCAGTTCTTC. Translated: CSVYPGIRSYNEQFF.

V and J are TRBV3-1 and TRBJ2-7, with D possibly being TRBD2 (7 bases). Germline V gene sequence: CDR1 LGHDT, CDR2 YNNKEL (reference sequence). The V end lost 2 bases, the J end lost 5 bases, and 10 bases lay between the germline ends. The length of the CDR3 is 13 residues. In nucleotides, the CDR3 is TGTGCCAGCAGCCAAAGGGGGGGACACGAGCAGTACTTC. It encodes CASSQRGGHEQYF.

This chain connects TRBV2 to TRBJ2-3; 12 bases are a match to TRBD2. CDR1 and CDR2 (germline): SNHLY, FYNNEI. J gave up 6 bases and V 9 bases, and 10 bases lay outside the gene matches. The CDR3 has 15 residues. CDR3 protein: CARSGTSGSTDTQYF. Written as DNA, the CDR3 is TGTGCCAGATCCGGGACTAGCGGGTCTACGGATACGCAGTATTTT.

This clonotype has only a few counts. The chain has TRBV20-1 and TRBJ2-3; 8 bases are shared with TRBD2. The CDR3 covers 14 residues. Germline CDR1 and CDR2: DFQATT and SNEGSKA (reference sequence). Trimming took 3 bases from V and 2 from J; bases not matched to a gene: 4. Written as DNA, the CDR3 is TGCAGTGCTAGCGGCGGGGGGAACACAGATACGCAGTATTTT. Protein: CSASGGGNTDTQYF.

The rearrangement joins TRBV15 to TRBJ2-7; perhaps D is TRBD1 or TRBD2 (6 bases each). V lost 3 bases to trimming and J lost 7 bases, with 16 bases between them. The CDR3 covers 14 residues. Germline assignment: CDR1 LNHNV and CDR2 YYDKDF (reference sequence). CDR3 coding DNA: TGTGCCACCAGCAGGAATATAGGGGGGAATGAGCAGTACTTC. Protein sequence: CATSRNIGGNEQYF.

This chain's CDR3 is CASSQEAHRGDYEQYF. The CDR3 coding sequence is TGCGCCAGCAGCCAAGAAGCGCACCGGGGCGATTACGAGCAGTACTTC. The rearrangement joins TRBV4-3 to TRBJ2-7; D may match TRBD1 or TRBD2 (5 bases each). From germline, CDR1 is LGHNA and CDR2 YSLEER. The CDR3 contains 16 residues. V was trimmed by 0 bases and J by 4 bases, leaving 16 bases between them.

V usage is TRBV7-9 and J usage is TRBJ2-3, with 12 positions matching TRBD2. V lost 0 bases, J lost 0 bases, and 7 bases stayed unmatched. The CDR3 is made up of 19 amino acids. Per germline, CDR1 SEHNR and CDR2 FQNEAQ (reference sequence). CDR3 nucleotides: TGTGCCAGCAGCTTAGCCCAACTAGCGGGGGGCTCTAGCACAGATACGCAGTATTTT. It encodes CASSLAQLAGGSSTDTQYF.

CDR3 region: CASGDGNTEAFF. The DNA for the CDR3 is TGTGCTAGTGGGGACGGGAACACTGAAGCTTTCTTT. The chain links TRBV12-5 to TRBJ1-1; the D is unclear. From germline, CDR1 is LGHNT and CDR2 FRNRAP. The ends were cut back, 6 bases at V and 1 base at J, with 6 bases in the middle. The CDR3 spans 12 residues.

For this clonotype: A junction end diverges from the germline sequence, so it may reflect a read error. The chain couples TRBV13 to TRBJ2-1, with unresolved D. CDR1 PRHDT and CDR2 FYEKMQ come from the germline V gene (reference sequence). CDR3 length: 13 amino acids. This CDR3 reads CASSAGRYNERFF. CDR3 coding DNA: TGTGCCAGCAGCGCCGGACGGTACAATGAGCGGTTCTTC.

The chain has TRBV20-1 and TRBJ2-5; 14 bases line up with TRBD2. The junction had 6 bases not matched to a gene; V was cut back by 5 bases and J by 4 bases. There are 15 residues in the CDR3. Germline assignment: CDR1 DFQATT and CDR2 SNEGSKA (reference sequence). CDR3 amino acids: CSARRTSGGIETQYF. In DNA, the CDR3 is TGCAGTGCTCGCCGGACTAGCGGGGGGATAGAGACCCAGTACTTC.

The rearrangement uses TRBV5-5 and TRBJ2-4; D may match TRBD1 or TRBD2 (5 bases each). The tail of the sequence fits TRBJ2-7 better, so the J call may be wrong. The CDR3 extends over 14 amino acids. The germline V gene has CDR1 SGHKS and CDR2 YYEKEE (reference sequence). The CDR3 reads CASSSGLSRAEQYF. The DNA for the CDR3 is TGTGCCAGCAGTTCGGGGCTCTCACGGGCCGAGCAGTACTTC.

The V call is TRBV5-1, the J call TRBJ2-1, with 8 bases lining up with TRBD2. V gave up 0 bases and J gave up 6 bases; unmatched junction bases: 5. From germline, CDR1 is SGHRS and CDR2 YFSETQ. CDR3 size: 15 residues. CDR3: CASSLVLSGGNEQFF. As DNA, the CDR3 is TGCGCCAGCAGCTTGGTCCTCAGCGGGGGCAATGAGCAGTTCTTC.

The chain links TRBV12-3 or TRBV12-4 to TRBJ2-3, with a tentative D call TRBD1 (6 bases). V dropped 7 bases and J dropped 4 bases, with 21 bases sitting between them. The CDR3 consists of 16 residues. The CDR3: CASIRDSGARADTQYF. The CDR3 nucleotides are TGTGCCAGCATCAGAGACTCAGGGGCCCGCGCAGATACGCAGTATTTT.

The V gene is TRBV6-6, the J gene TRBJ1-5; TRBD1 matches at 9 bases. Trimming took 5 bases from V and 6 from J; bases not matched to a gene: 11. This CDR3 has 16 amino acids. From germline, CDR1 is MNHNY and CDR2 SVGAGI (reference sequence). The CDR3 region is CASSHGTGSSSQPQHF. In DNA, the CDR3 is TGTGCCAGCAGTCACGGGACAGGGAGTTCCAGTCAGCCCCAGCATTTT.

The chain has TRBV20-1 and TRBJ2-3; D remains unclear. Deletions cut 3 bases from V and 0 bases from J, with 10 bases between. The CDR3 has 14 residues. Germline assignment: CDR1 DFQATT and CDR2 SNEGSKA (reference sequence). The CDR3 spells CSASRPESTDTQYF. The CDR3 bases are TGCAGTGCTAGTCGGCCGGAGAGCACAGATACGCAGTATTTT.

V gene TRBV9 combines with J gene TRBJ2-5; the match to TRBD2 covers 7 bases. J lost 11 bases, V lost 4 bases, and 20 bases had no gene match. The CDR3 is made up of 16 amino acids. Per germline, CDR1 SGDLS and CDR2 YYNGEE. The CDR3 nucleotides read TGTGCCAGCAGCAGCGTAAATAGCCGGGGGGTTGGGGAGCAGTACTTC. This codes for CASSSVNSRGVGEQYF. The entire variable domain, with the rest obtained from reference TRBV9 and TRBJ2-5, is as follows: DSGVTQTPKHLITATGQRVTLRCSPRSGDLSVYWYQQSLDQGLQFLIQYYNGEERAKGNILERFSAQQFPDLHSELNLSSLELGDSALYFCASSSVNSRGVGEQYFGPGTRLLVL.